This entry lists 6 T cell receptor beta chains sequenced from one sample in a study of T cells in Graves' hyperthyroidism and ophthalmopathy. The TCR beta CDR3 regions underwent amplification using RNA transcripts as the source. An initial round of RT-PCR targeting the TCR CDR3 relied on the HTBI primer set. TCRdb reprocessed the multiplex PCR reads with MiXCR, giving one entry per CDR3 protein. Among over 550,000 distinct CDR3 sequences listed, 16% were seen once. Source material: blood. These TCRs come from a woman aged 18-30 years with Graves' hyperthyroidism.

There are many counts of this clonotype. The CDR3 spells CASSQDLAEINEQFF. The CDR3 DNA is TGTGCCAGCAGCCAAGATCTAGCGGAGATCAATGAGCAGTTCTTC. The chain joins TRBV3-1 to TRBJ2-1, with TRBD2 identical over 7 bases. The V gene's germline CDR1 is LGHDT and CDR2 YNNKEL (reference sequence). This CDR3 comprises 15 residues. Trimming at V came to 0 bases and at J to 6 bases, leaving 5 bases not matched to a gene.

This clonotype was recorded a few times. The V call is TRBV5-1, the J call TRBJ2-7; TRBD2 matches 11 bases. V was pared by 5 bases and J by 4 bases, with 8 bases of the junction left unmatched. Germline V gene sequence: CDR1 SGHRS, CDR2 YFSETQ. The CDR3 loop spans 15 amino acids. CDR3 region: CASRTAGTSGYEQYF. CDR3 nucleotide sequence: TGCGCCAGCAGGACTGCCGGGACTAGCGGTTACGAGCAGTACTTC. The whole variable domain, remainder taken from reference TRBV5-1 and TRBJ2-7, is KAGVTQTPRYLIKTRGQQVTLSCSPISGHRSVSWYQQTPGQGLQFLFEYFSETQRNKGNFPGRFSGRQFSNSRSEMNVSTLELGDSALYLCASRTAGTSGYEQYFGPGTRLTVT.

This clonotype was counted a few times. The V call is TRBV12-3 or TRBV12-4, the J call TRBJ2-7; 10 bases are a match to TRBD1. V trimming: 5 bases; J trimming: 7 bases; junction bases outside the gene matches: 11. The CDR3 is 15 amino acids. Here the CDR3 DNA reads TGTGCCAGCAGTACCCCGGGGACAGGGGCTGAGGAGCAGTACTTC. Translated: CASSTPGTGAEEQYF.

This clonotype was detected a few times. A much larger clone lies one base from this, so it may be a read error. This chain joins TRBV5-1 and TRBJ2-2; D might be TRBD1 or TRBD2, each matching 5 bases. The CDR3 runs 15 residues. Germline assignment: CDR1 SGHRS and CDR2 YFSETQ. V gave up 4 bases and J gave up 1 base, with 11 bases separating them. CDR3 DNA sequence: TGCGCCAGCAGCCTTGAGGGGTTGAACACCGGGGAGCTGTTTTTT. Its protein product is CASSLEGLNTGELFF.

This clonotype appeared once. The chain combines TRBV27 with TRBJ2-5; D might be TRBD1 (6 bases). CDR1 and CDR2 (germline): MNHEY, SMNVEV (reference sequence). V was trimmed by 5 bases and J by 2 bases, leaving 15 bases between them. This CDR3 has 15 amino acids. CDR3: CASSARGLRQETQYF. The CDR3 DNA reads as TGTGCCAGCAGTGCCAGGGGTTTGCGGCAAGAGACCCAGTACTTC.

Ten or more counts support this clonotype. The rearrangement joins TRBV7-9 to TRBJ2-7; no firm D call. The germline V gene encodes CDR1 SEHNR and CDR2 FQNEAQ (reference sequence). Trimming left V 2 bases short and J 3 bases short, with 14 bases between. There are 15 residues in the CDR3. CDR3 bases: TGTGCCAGCAGCTTAAGAGGTGCCCACAACTACGAGCAGTACTTC. Amino acid sequence: CASSLRGAHNYEQYF.